The sequence of this TCR beta chain was determined in a study of blood T cells in healthy people across ages (dated by TCRdb to the mid-2010s). General notes on the study: In model experiments, roughly one uniquely barcoded TCR beta cDNA molecule per two T cells was captured by template switching. Using deep sequencing normalized with unique cDNA molecular identifiers, the study measured how TCR beta repertoire diversity changes with age. The donors were split into four age groups: young (average approximately 16 years), middle-aged (about 40), aged (approximately 60) and long-lived (more than 80). To avoid experimental bias, donors of different ages were distributed randomly across sequencing lanes. Two additional independent replicas of 1 million unique cDNA reads from the same blood draw were analyzed for two donors (one aged 18 to 30 and one aged 80 or older). What the study reported, not specific to this receptor: A strong correlation was found between observed TCR beta diversity and the percentage of naive T cells measured by flow cytometry. Compared with the aged group, more naive CD4+ T cells, fewer expanded clones and increased TCR diversity were shown by the long-lived group, suggesting age selection. Donor CMV infection status was unknown, potentially confounding age-related changes in expanded clonotypes. Conclusive comparison of naive and antigen-experienced compartments was prevented by the profiling of bulk unsorted PBMCs. As age increased, observed TCR beta diversity per million T cells dropped in a roughly linear way, and a significant reduction was already evident by age roughly 36. Estimates of total diversity based on one million sequenced T cells were regarded as lower bounds and as underestimates.

There are a few counts of this clonotype. Its antigen specificity is not known. The record has no base qualities; no much larger clone is one base away. The donors were roughly 38 Caucasian individuals from Russia, aged 6 to 90 years, who were systemically healthy. About 9.8 milliliters of peripheral blood were drawn from each donor into EDTA-treated Vacutainer tubes. Ficoll-Paque density-gradient centrifugation was used to isolate PBMCs, with at least 6 million per sample. Total RNA, at least 6 micrograms per sample, was extracted from PBMCs with Trizol reagent. For every donor, flow cytometry on a PBMC aliquot measured the percentage of naive CD45RAhigh/CD27high T cells. V is shortened by 5 bases, J by 4 bases, and the region joining them spans 15 bases. CDR1 SGHTA and CDR2 FQGNSA are derived from the germline V gene. The cysteine opens and the phenylalanine closes a CDR3 of 15 amino acids. Of the read, only the CDR3 DNA is kept; its 45 bases are in frame from base 1.

Receptor amplification or capture employed 5' RACE. The sample was run on an Illumina HiSeq 2500. A second PCR of roughly 7 to 11 cycles was performed with a sample-barcoded 5' primer and a J-beta primer mix. Each TCR beta cDNA molecule received a unique molecular identifier from a template-switch 5' adaptor carrying 12 random nucleotides. Each sample yielded at least 3 million CDR3-containing paired-end reads. First-strand cDNA was synthesized from all RNA with the Mint cDNA synthesis kit, primed by a TRBC-specific oligonucleotide. Following uracil-DNA glycosylase treatment, all cDNA underwent a first 18-cycle PCR with the universal primers M1SS and BC2_uni_R. Concerning the study's data processing: Each sample was normalized by randomly selecting 1 million high-quality reads, each carrying a distinct molecular identifier. Reads sharing molecular identifiers were discarded rather than binned into consensus sequences. MiTCR, set to a Q25 quality threshold and the strictest error-elimination algorithm, was used for CDR3 identification, clonotype clustering and error correction. Lower-bound total TCR beta diversity was estimated with a nonparametric unseen species model using Euler transformation. The public reads were run again by TCRdb, first through fastp at Q25 and then through MiXCR, and only productive beta chains were kept. Merged by CDR3 protein, the rows form single entries marked with the most common genes and DNA. TCRdb's processing, not the authors' own work, is the source of the V and J calls. The sample data list fewer than 1.5 million distinct CDR3 sequences, and approximately 42% of these were observed just once. The ten largest make up 7.9% of the sample.

Sequenced input: blood. The chain was built from TRBV7-2 and TRBJ1-5; a weak D assignment points to TRBD1 (5 bases agree). This sequence was found in a woman aged 18-35 years in good health. The CDR3 corresponds to CASSPGGTANQPQHF. The nucleotides are TGTGCCAGCAGCCCAGGTGGGACGGCGAATCAGCCCCAGCATTTT.